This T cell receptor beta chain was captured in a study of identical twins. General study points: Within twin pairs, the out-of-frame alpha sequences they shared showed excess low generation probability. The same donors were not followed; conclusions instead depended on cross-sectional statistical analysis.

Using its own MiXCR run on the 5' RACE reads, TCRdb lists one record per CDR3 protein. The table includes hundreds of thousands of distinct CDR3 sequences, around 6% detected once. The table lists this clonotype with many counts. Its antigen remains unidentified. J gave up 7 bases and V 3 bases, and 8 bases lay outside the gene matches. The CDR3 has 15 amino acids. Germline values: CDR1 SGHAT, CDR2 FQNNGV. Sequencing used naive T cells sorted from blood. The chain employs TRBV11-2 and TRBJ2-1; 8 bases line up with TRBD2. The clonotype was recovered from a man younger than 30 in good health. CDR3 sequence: CASSFHTAGVNEQFF. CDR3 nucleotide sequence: TGTGCCAGCAGCTTTCATACAGCGGGGGTGAATGAGCAGTTCTTC.